The 7 T cell receptor beta chains reported below all come from one sample, sequenced in a study of PD-1 blockade in classical Hodgkin lymphoma. Method: immunoSEQ multiplex PCR; TCRdb's copy keeps in-frame clones and lacks some. This sample has about 97,000 clones, with roughly 83% found just once. With no exception, relapse followed autologous stem cell transplantation in all patients, and brentuximab vedotin exposure varied. This specimen was peripheral blood mononuclear cells (PBMCs), taken at baseline. The receptors shown here come from a human donor with classical Hodgkin lymphoma.

The rearrangement uses TRBV18 and TRBJ2-2; 9 nucleotides align to TRBD2. This CDR3 is built from 16 residues. Trimming at V came to 3 bases and at J to 4 bases, leaving 6 bases not matched to a gene. Germline CDR1 KGHSH, CDR2 LQKENI. CDR3 region: CASSPIAGAATGELFF. In DNA, the CDR3 is TGTGCCAGCTCACCTATAGCGGGAGCGGCCACCGGGGAGCTGTTTTTT.

The rearrangement uses TRBV7-8 and TRBJ1-1; the D gene is possibly TRBD1 (5 bases). This CDR3 spans 14 amino acids. Germline V gene data show CDR1 as SGHVS and CDR2 as FQNEAQ. V was shortened by 3 bases and J by 5 bases, with 13 bases between the two germline ends. CDR3 nucleotides: TGTGCCAGCAGCTTTGGCTTCGAGGGGACTGAAGCTTTCTTT. Amino acids: CASSFGFEGTEAFF.

V is TRBV6-6 and J is TRBJ2-1; 12 bases agree with TRBD2. Trimming removed 4 bases from V and 9 bases from J; junction bases left unmatched: 7. The CDR3 contains 15 residues. CDR1 and CDR2 (germline): MNHNY, SVGAGI (reference sequence). CDR3 loop: CASSFGLAGTGEQFF. The CDR3 DNA reads TGTGCCAGCAGTTTCGGACTAGCGGGAACGGGTGAGCAGTTCTTC.

V gene TRBV9 combines with J gene TRBJ1-1, with D unclear. The germline V and J ends were trimmed by 0 bases and 6 bases, with 9 bases remaining between them. The CDR3 contains 13 residues. Germline V gene data show CDR1 as SGDLS and CDR2 as YYNGEE. DNA of the CDR3: TGTGCCAGCAGCGTAGCTGCCGGGTCTGAAGCTTTCTTT. Encoded protein: CASSVAAGSEAFF.

The gene calls are TRBV12-1 and TRBJ1-1; TRBD1, as called in the table, went unchecked against the DNA. TRBV12-1 is described as a pseudogene. This CDR3 has 15 residues. The CDR3 loop reads CASSRPDREDTEAFF. CDR3 sequence (DNA): TGTGCCAGCAGCCGCCCGGACAGGGAGGACACTGAAGCTTTCTTT.

The chain combines TRBV2 with TRBJ2-7, with TRBD2 matching 10 bases. Trimming removed 8 bases from V and 5 bases from J; junction bases left unmatched: 9. Per the germline V gene, CDR1 is SNHLY and CDR2 is FYNNEI. CDR3 length: 14 residues. The chain's CDR3 is CASDRRTSGNEQYF. CDR3 nucleotide sequence: TGTGCCAGCGATCGAAGGACTAGCGGTAACGAGCAGTACTTC.

This chain uses TRBV10-3 with TRBJ2-5, with 8 positions matching TRBD2. Germline V lookup: CDR1 ENHRY, CDR2 SYGVKD. The CDR3 is 18 amino acids. V shed 0 bases, J shed 1 base, and the junction held 10 bases outside the gene matches. DNA for the CDR3: TGTGCCATCAGTGAGTCGAGGGGTAGCCTAGCGGGCCAAGAGACCCAGTACTTC. It is translated as CAISESRGSLAGQETQYF.